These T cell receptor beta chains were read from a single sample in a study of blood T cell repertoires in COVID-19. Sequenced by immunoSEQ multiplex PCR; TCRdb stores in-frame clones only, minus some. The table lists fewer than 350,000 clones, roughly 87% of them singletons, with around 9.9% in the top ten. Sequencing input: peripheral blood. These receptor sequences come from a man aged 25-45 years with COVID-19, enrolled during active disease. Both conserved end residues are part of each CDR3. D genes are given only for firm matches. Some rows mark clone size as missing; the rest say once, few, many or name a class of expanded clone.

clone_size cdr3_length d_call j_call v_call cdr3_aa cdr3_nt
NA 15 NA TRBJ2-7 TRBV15 CATSRVAEPPYEQYF TGTGCCACCAGCAGAGTAGCGGAGCCCCCCTACGAGCAGTACTTC
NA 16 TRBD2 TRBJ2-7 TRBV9 CASSQGWLAGGNEQYF TGTGCCAGCAGCCAAGGGTGGCTAGCGGGGGGTAACGAGCAGTACTTC
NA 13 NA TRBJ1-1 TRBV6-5 CASRYGRYTEAFF TGTGCCAGCAGATACGGGAGATACACTGAAGCTTTCTTT
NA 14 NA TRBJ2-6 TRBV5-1 CASSPGELANVLTF TGCGCCAGCAGCCCGGGAGAGTTGGCCAACGTCCTGACTTTC
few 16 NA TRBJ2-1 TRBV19 CASSIQGDLAYNEQFF TGTGCCAGTAGTATACAGGGCGATTTGGCCTACAATGAGCAGTTCTTC
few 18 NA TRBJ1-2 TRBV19 CASSPLGQESKLDYGYTF TGTGCCAGTAGCCCCCTGGGCCAGGAAAGTAAGCTGGACTATGGCTACACCTTC
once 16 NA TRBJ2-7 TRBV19 CASSIYADSLSYEQYF TGTGCCAGTAGTATATACGCAGACAGCCTTTCCTACGAGCAGTACTTC
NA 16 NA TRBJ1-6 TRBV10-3 CAISDSTKSYNSPLHF TGTGCCATCAGTGACAGCACTAAGTCCTATAATTCACCCCTCCACTTT
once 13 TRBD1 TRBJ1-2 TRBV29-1 CSVGQGARTGYTF TGCAGCGTTGGACAGGGGGCGCGGACTGGCTACACCTTC
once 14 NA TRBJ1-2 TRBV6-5 CASSYSRAYYGYTF TGTGCCAGCAGTTACTCCAGGGCTTACTATGGCTACACCTTC
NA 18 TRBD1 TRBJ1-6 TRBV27 CASSLGQVKSSYNSPLHF TGTGCCAGCAGTCTAGGACAGGTTAAGAGCTCCTATAATTCACCCCTCCACTTT
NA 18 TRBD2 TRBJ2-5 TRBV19 CASSPRVRGYLSQETQYF TGTGCCAGTAGTCCTCGTGTGCGGGGGTACCTCAGCCAAGAGACCCAGTACTTC
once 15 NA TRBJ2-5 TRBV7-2 CASSLVGQGRETQYF TGTGCCAGCAGCTTAGTAGGGCAGGGGAGAGAGACCCAGTACTTC
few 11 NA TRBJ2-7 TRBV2 CASSSFYEQYF TGTGCCAGCAGCTCCTTTTACGAGCAGTACTTC
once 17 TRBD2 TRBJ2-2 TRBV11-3 CASSLGNSGLDTGELFF TGTGCCAGCAGCTTAGGGAATAGCGGGTTGGACACCGGGGAGCTGTTTTTT
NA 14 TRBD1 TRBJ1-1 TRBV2 CASSKTGKNTEAFF TGTGCCAGCAGTAAGACAGGGAAAAACACTGAAGCTTTCTTT
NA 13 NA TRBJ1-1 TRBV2 CASTQYVNTEAFF TGTGCCAGCACTCAGTACGTCAACACTGAAGCTTTCTTT
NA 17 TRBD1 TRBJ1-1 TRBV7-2 CASSPWKMGQGNTEAFF TGTGCCAGCAGCCCGTGGAAGATGGGACAGGGGAACACTGAAGCTTTCTTT
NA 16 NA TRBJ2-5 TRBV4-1 CASSQRGRGVEETQYF TGCGCCAGCAGCCAAAGAGGCAGGGGCGTTGAAGAGACCCAGTACTTC
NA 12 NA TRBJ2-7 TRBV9 CASSEGTDEQYF TGTGCCAGCAGCGAAGGGACTGACGAGCAGTACTTC
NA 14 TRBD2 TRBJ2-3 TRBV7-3 CASGTSGATDTQYF TGTGCCTCTGGGACTAGCGGGGCCACAGATACGCAGTATTTT
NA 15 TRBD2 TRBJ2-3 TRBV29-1 CSVEILAGGGDTQYF TGCAGCGTTGAAATATTAGCGGGAGGTGGAGATACGCAGTATTTT
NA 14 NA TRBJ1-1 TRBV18 CASSPRDTNTEAFF TGTGCCAGCTCACCAAGGGACACGAACACTGAAGCTTTCTTT
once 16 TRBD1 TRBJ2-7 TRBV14 CASSRPGTGGSYEQYF TGTGCCAGCAGCCGACCCGGGACAGGGGGCTCCTACGAGCAGTACTTC
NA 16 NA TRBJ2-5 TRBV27 CASSSWTSGGIETQYF TGTGCCAGCAGTTCATGGACCAGCGGAGGGATAGAGACCCAGTACTTC
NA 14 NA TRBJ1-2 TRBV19 CASERTEINYGYTF TGTGCCAGTGAACGGACAGAAATTAACTATGGCTACACCTTC
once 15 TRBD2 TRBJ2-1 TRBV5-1 CASSWELAGGSRQFF TGCGCCAGCAGCTGGGAACTAGCGGGAGGATCCAGGCAGTTCTTC
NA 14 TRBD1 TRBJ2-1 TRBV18 CASSLRQGFDEQFF TGTGCCAGCTCACTCCGACAGGGTTTCGATGAGCAGTTCTTC
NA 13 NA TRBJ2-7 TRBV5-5 CASSSTGSYEQYF TGTGCCAGCAGCTCGACAGGTTCCTACGAGCAGTACTTC
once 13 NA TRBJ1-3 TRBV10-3 CAIRQDSGNTIYF TGTGCCATCAGGCAGGACTCTGGAAACACCATATATTTT
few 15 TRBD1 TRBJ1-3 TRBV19 CASSPTGIPGNTIYF TGTGCCAGTAGCCCGACAGGGATTCCTGGAAACACCATATATTTT
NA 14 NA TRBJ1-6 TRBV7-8 CASRGSSYNSPLHF TGTGCCTCCCGGGGGAGCTCCTATAATTCACCCCTCCACTTT
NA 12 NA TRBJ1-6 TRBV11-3 CASSFGDSPLHF TGTGCCAGCAGCTTCGGGGATTCACCCCTCCACTTT
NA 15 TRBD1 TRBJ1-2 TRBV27 CASSYQQGANYGYTF TGTGCCAGCAGTTATCAACAGGGGGCAAACTATGGCTACACCTTC
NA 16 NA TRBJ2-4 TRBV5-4 CASSLEGGVAKNIQYF TGTGCCAGCAGCTTGGAGGGGGGGGTAGCCAAAAACATTCAGTACTTC
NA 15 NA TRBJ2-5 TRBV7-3 CASSLTSGLGETQYF TGTGCCAGCAGCTTAACGTCGGGGTTGGGGGAGACCCAGTACTTC
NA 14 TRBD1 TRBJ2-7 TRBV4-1 CASSLGTDSYEQYF TGCGCCAGCAGCCTCGGGACAGACTCCTACGAGCAGTACTTC
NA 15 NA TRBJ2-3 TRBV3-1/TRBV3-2 CASSPPGIYTDTQYF TGTGCCAGCAGCCCCCCCGGGATCTACACAGATACGCAGTATTTT
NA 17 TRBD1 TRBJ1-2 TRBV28 CASRLGQGRATNYGYTF TGTGCCAGCAGACTCGGACAGGGGCGAGCTACTAACTATGGCTACACCTTC
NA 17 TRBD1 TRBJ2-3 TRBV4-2 CASSYVGTGGSTDTQYF TGTGCCAGCAGCTACGTTGGGACAGGGGGAAGCACAGATACGCAGTATTTT
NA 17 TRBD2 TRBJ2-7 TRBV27 CASSPGTSGRTAYEQYF TGTGCCAGCAGTCCCGGGACTAGCGGGAGAACCGCCTACGAGCAGTACTTC
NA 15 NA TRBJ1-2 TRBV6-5 CASSLGGAENYGYTF TGTGCCAGCAGCCTTGGGGGGGCTGAGAACTATGGCTACACCTTC
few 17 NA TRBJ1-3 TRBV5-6 CASTSLGGTFSGNTIYF TGTGCCAGCACCTCCTTGGGGGGGACATTCTCTGGAAACACCATATATTTT
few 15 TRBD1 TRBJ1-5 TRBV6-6 CASRGQGVNNQPQHF TGTGCCAGCAGGGGACAGGGGGTAAACAATCAGCCCCAGCATTTT
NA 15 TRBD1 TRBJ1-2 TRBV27 CASSFGGTANYGYTF TGTGCCAGCAGTTTTGGGGGGACAGCCAACTATGGCTACACCTTC
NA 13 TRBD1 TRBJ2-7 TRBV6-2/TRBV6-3 CASSPRDRDEQYF TGTGCCAGCAGTCCCCGGGACAGGGACGAGCAGTACTTC
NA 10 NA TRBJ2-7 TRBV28 CASRGYEQYF TGTGCCAGTAGGGGTTACGAGCAGTACTTC